This entry is about one T cell receptor (beta chain). The same CDR3 is also encoded by other DNA sequences in this sample. These data come from a study of shared clonotypes between healthy human individuals. Study context: The study enrolled two women and a few men aged 18 to 49.

The germline gives CDR1 SGHRS, CDR2 YFSETQ. This CDR3 region has 14 residues. V shed 4 bases and J shed 0 bases, with 5 bases lying between them. Profiling relied on immunoSEQ multiplex PCR, and the TCRdb table lists in-frame clones only, not all of them. Of some 2.4 million clones in the sample, roughly 93% were seen once. The sample was naive CD4+ T cells from PBMCs. Subset here: CD45RA+ positively selected. V usage is TRBV5-1 and J usage is TRBJ2-6; D is uncertain. The receptor's source is a man between 18 and 35 years old in good health. Some clones in this sample may be carry-over from other donors' samples. CDR3 protein: CASSDTSGANVLTF. The CDR3 coding sequence is TGCGCCAGCAGCGACACCTCTGGGGCCAACGTCCTGACTTTC.